A selection of T cell receptor beta chains follows, all from one sample in a study of blood T cell repertoires in COVID-19. The protocol was immunoSEQ multiplex PCR, while the TCRdb copy is restricted to in-frame clones and leaves out a portion. The repertoire holds fewer than 400,000 clones, with roughly 90% as singletons. What was sequenced was peripheral blood. Receptors were obtained from a woman aged 25-40 years with COVID-19, enrolled during active disease. Each CDR3 is given with its conserved first and last residue. A D gene is named only where the DNA matches it firmly. Clone size is shown for a subset of rows, as once, few, many or a class of expanded clone.

CDR3: CANSRGGSTDTQYF
DNA: TGTGCCAACTCGCGCGGGGGTAGCACAGATACGCAGTATTTT
V: TRBV7-9
D: TRBD2
size: .
J: TRBJ2-3

CDR3: CASFGTGTYEQYF
DNA: TGTGCCAGCTTTGGGACAGGGACCTACGAGCAGTACTTC
V: TRBV6-5
D: TRBD1
size: .
J: TRBJ2-7

CDR3: CASSLSGLYNEQFF
DNA: TGTGCCAGCAGTTTATCTGGGCTTTACAATGAGCAGTTCTTC
V: TRBV27
D: .
size: .
J: TRBJ2-1

CDR3: CASSPLPTSIGTDTQYF
DNA: TGTGCCAGCTCACCCCTACCGACTAGCATTGGGACAGATACGCAGTATTTT
V: TRBV18
D: TRBD2
size: .
J: TRBJ2-3

CDR3: CASSYRAHSYEQYF
DNA: TGTGCCAGCAGTTATCGCGCGCACTCCTACGAGCAGTACTTC
V: TRBV6-6
D: .
size: .
J: TRBJ2-7

CDR3: CASSYKRDEAYGYTF
DNA: TGTGCCAGCAGCTACAAGCGGGACGAGGCATATGGCTACACCTTC
V: TRBV7-2
D: .
size: .
J: TRBJ1-2

CDR3: CASSLPGREEKLFF
DNA: TGTGCCAGCAGCCTTCCCGGGAGGGAGGAAAAACTGTTTTTT
V: TRBV3-1/TRBV3-2
D: .
size: .
J: TRBJ1-4

CDR3: CASSWTGKQYEQYF
DNA: TGTGCCAGCAGTTGGACAGGGAAACAGTACGAGCAGTACTTC
V: TRBV6-5
D: TRBD1
size: .
J: TRBJ2-7

CDR3: CASSLGVGSGYEQYF
DNA: TGTGCCAGCAGCTTAGGGGTCGGGAGTGGCTACGAGCAGTACTTC
V: TRBV11-2
D: .
size: .
J: TRBJ2-7

CDR3: CASSRPGVGFTDTQYF
DNA: TGTGCCAGCAGCAGGCCCGGGGTGGGTTTCACAGATACGCAGTATTTT
V: TRBV7-2
D: .
size: .
J: TRBJ2-3

CDR3: CAISGEGTEAFF
DNA: TGTGCCATCAGTGGTGAGGGCACTGAAGCTTTCTTT
V: TRBV10-3
D: .
size: .
J: TRBJ1-1

CDR3: CASSSTSGNTDTQYF
DNA: TGTGCCAGTAGTTCGACTAGCGGGAACACAGATACGCAGTATTTT
V: TRBV19
D: TRBD2
size: once
J: TRBJ2-3

CDR3: CASSSSGTQNSPLHF
DNA: TGTGCCAGCAGCTCCTCGGGGACTCAGAATTCACCCCTCCACTTT
V: TRBV5-4
D: .
size: .
J: TRBJ1-6

CDR3: CASSLRQGAYEQYF
DNA: TGTGCCAGCAGCTTGAGACAGGGGGCCTACGAGCAGTACTTC
V: TRBV5-6
D: TRBD1
size: .
J: TRBJ2-7

CDR3: CASSQGMRVHEQYF
DNA: TGTGCCAGCAGCCAAGGGATGCGGGTCCACGAGCAGTACTTC
V: TRBV3-1/TRBV3-2
D: .
size: .
J: TRBJ2-7

CDR3: CASSPVGQEFTEAFF
DNA: TGCGCCAGCAGCCCCGTGGGACAGGAGTTCACTGAAGCTTTCTTT
V: TRBV5-1
D: TRBD1
size: once
J: TRBJ1-1

CDR3: CSVDSTGVLTNGYTF
DNA: TGCAGCGTTGATTCTACAGGAGTCCTCACAAATGGCTACACCTTC
V: TRBV29-1
D: .
size: .
J: TRBJ1-2

CDR3: CASSLAYNTDTQYF
DNA: TGTGCCAGCAGCTTAGCATACAACACAGATACGCAGTATTTT
V: TRBV11-2
D: .
size: .
J: TRBJ2-3

CDR3: CASSPPPGDTGELFF
DNA: TGTGCCAGCAGCCCACCCCCCGGGGACACCGGGGAGCTGTTTTTT
V: TRBV7-8
D: .
size: .
J: TRBJ2-2

CDR3: CASSRSGYNEQFF
DNA: TGTGCCAGCTCACGGAGCGGCTACAATGAGCAGTTCTTC
V: TRBV12-3/TRBV12-4
D: .
size: .
J: TRBJ2-1

CDR3: CASSIAGANEQFF
DNA: TGTGCCAGCAGCATAGCGGGAGCCAATGAGCAGTTCTTC
V: TRBV28
D: TRBD2
size: few
J: TRBJ2-1

CDR3: CASSQDELGLYNEQFF
DNA: TGCGCCAGCAGCCAAGATGAGTTAGGACTATACAATGAGCAGTTCTTC
V: TRBV4-1
D: .
size: once
J: TRBJ2-1

CDR3: CATNRGGQGLNEQFF
DNA: TGTGCCACCAACAGGGGGGGACAGGGGCTCAATGAGCAGTTCTTC
V: TRBV15
D: TRBD1
size: few
J: TRBJ2-1

CDR3: CASSPQGFTEAFF
DNA: TGTGCCAGCAGCCCTCAGGGATTCACTGAAGCTTTCTTT
V: TRBV7-9
D: .
size: .
J: TRBJ1-1

CDR3: CASSLSGLAGSYEQYF
DNA: TGTGCCAGCAGTTTATCGGGACTAGCGGGCTCCTACGAGCAGTACTTC
V: TRBV27
D: TRBD2
size: .
J: TRBJ2-7

CDR3: CASRVRLAGGEQYF
DNA: TGTGCCAGCAGGGTTAGGCTAGCGGGTGGGGAGCAGTACTTC
V: TRBV7-8
D: TRBD2
size: .
J: TRBJ2-7

CDR3: CASAKGESAKNIQYF
DNA: TGTGCCAGCGCCAAGGGGGAATCGGCCAAAAACATTCAGTACTTC
V: TRBV7-8
D: .
size: .
J: TRBJ2-4

CDR3: CASSKRFPVRPTETQYF
DNA: TGTGCCAGCAGCAAACGGTTTCCGGTCCGCCCGACTGAGACCCAGTACTTC
V: TRBV21-1
D: .
size: .
J: TRBJ2-5

CDR3: CAWSGARRSYNEQFF
DNA: TGTGCCTGGAGTGGGGCCAGACGGTCCTACAATGAGCAGTTCTTC
V: TRBV30
D: .
size: .
J: TRBJ2-1

CDR3: CASSLNRRGETQYF
DNA: TGTGCCAGCAGCTTAAATCGGCGGGGGGAGACCCAGTACTTC
V: TRBV11-1
D: TRBD2
size: .
J: TRBJ2-5

CDR3: CASSFAGGGGDTQYF
DNA: TGTGCCAGCAGTTTTGCGGGAGGGGGCGGAGATACGCAGTATTTT
V: TRBV2
D: TRBD2
size: .
J: TRBJ2-3

CDR3: CASSVQGQLLNYGYTF
DNA: TGTGCCAGCAGCGTACAGGGACAGCTACTCAACTATGGCTACACCTTC
V: TRBV9
D: TRBD1
size: .
J: TRBJ1-2

CDR3: CASSLRDNGYTF
DNA: TGTGCCAGCAGCCTCCGGGACAACGGCTACACCTTC
V: TRBV7-9
D: .
size: .
J: TRBJ1-2

CDR3: CASSPSGPNEQFF
DNA: TGTGCCAGCAGTCCCAGCGGCCCCAATGAGCAGTTCTTC
V: TRBV6-5
D: .
size: .
J: TRBJ2-1

CDR3: CASSQDRGQGGRYTEAFF
DNA: TGTGCCAGCAGCCAAGATCGGGGACAGGGGGGGAGGTACACTGAAGCTTTCTTT
V: TRBV3-1/TRBV3-2
D: TRBD1
size: few
J: TRBJ1-1

CDR3: CASSPGTAVGNEQFF
DNA: TGTGCCAGCAGCCCAGGGACAGCGGTAGGTAATGAGCAGTTCTTC
V: TRBV28
D: TRBD1
size: .
J: TRBJ2-1

CDR3: CASSRSPGQGYSPLHF
DNA: TGTGCCAGTAGTCGATCTCCGGGACAGGGGTACTCACCCCTCCACTTT
V: TRBV19
D: TRBD1
size: few
J: TRBJ1-6

CDR3: CASSARLAGGYNEQFF
DNA: TGTGCCAGCAGCGCCCGACTAGCGGGAGGGTACAATGAGCAGTTCTTC
V: TRBV3-1/TRBV3-2
D: TRBD2
size: .
J: TRBJ2-1

CDR3: CASSLATQGSRGAFF
DNA: TGTGCCAGCAGCTTGGCGACACAGGGGTCTAGGGGAGCTTTCTTT
V: TRBV5-5
D: TRBD1
size: .
J: TRBJ1-1

CDR3: CASSWDRGIPPLHF
DNA: TGTGCCAGCAGCTGGGACAGGGGAATCCCACCCCTCCACTTT
V: TRBV7-8
D: TRBD1
size: .
J: TRBJ1-6

CDR3: CASSQDFGSTDTQYF
DNA: TGTGCCAGCAGCCAAGACTTCGGGAGCACAGATACGCAGTATTTT
V: TRBV14
D: .
size: .
J: TRBJ2-3

CDR3: CASSKFRTPNVSNQPQHF
DNA: TGTGCCAGCAGCAAATTCCGGACTCCCAACGTCAGTAATCAGCCCCAGCATTTT
V: TRBV21-1
D: .
size: .
J: TRBJ1-5

CDR3: CASITTSGTGAGYTF
DNA: TGTGCCAGCATCACTACCTCCGGGACAGGGGCTGGCTACACCTTC
V: TRBV6-5
D: TRBD1
size: once
J: TRBJ1-2

CDR3: CSASYLSGSYEQYF
DNA: TGCAGTGCTAGTTACTTGAGCGGGTCCTACGAGCAGTACTTC
V: TRBV20-1
D: .
size: few
J: TRBJ2-7

CDR3: CASSPGGTDTQYF
DNA: TGTGCCAGCAGTCCGGGGGGCACAGATACGCAGTATTTT
V: TRBV6-5
D: .
size: once
J: TRBJ2-3

CDR3: CASSRANDGTGGQETQYF
DNA: TGCGCCAGCAGCCGCGCTAATGATGGGACAGGGGGCCAGGAGACCCAGTACTTC
V: TRBV4-1
D: TRBD1
size: .
J: TRBJ2-5

CDR3: CASSVVGNYGYTF
DNA: TGTGCCAGCAGCGTAGTCGGGAACTATGGCTACACCTTC
V: TRBV9
D: .
size: .
J: TRBJ1-2

CDR3: CASSEGTNTEAFF
DNA: TGCGCCAGCAGCGAGGGTACGAACACTGAAGCTTTCTTT
V: TRBV5-1
D: .
size: .
J: TRBJ1-1

CDR3: CASSLDPYWYEQYF
DNA: TGTGCCAGCAGCTTAGACCCCTACTGGTACGAGCAGTACTTC
V: TRBV11-2
D: .
size: .
J: TRBJ2-7

CDR3: CASSQVAFRERAGELFF
DNA: TGTGCCAGCAGCCAAGTCGCTTTCCGGGAGAGGGCCGGGGAGCTGTTTTTT
V: TRBV4-2
D: .
size: few
J: TRBJ2-2

CDR3: CASSQTSGSTGELFF
DNA: TGTGCCAGCAGCCAAACTTCCGGGTCCACCGGGGAGCTGTTTTTT
V: TRBV7-9
D: .
size: once
J: TRBJ2-2

CDR3: CASSRGQGSEKLFF
DNA: TGTGCCAGCAGCCGGGGACAGGGGAGTGAAAAACTGTTTTTT
V: TRBV9
D: TRBD1
size: .
J: TRBJ1-4

CDR3: CASSLEIAGYEQYF
DNA: TGCGCCAGCAGCTTGGAAATTGCGGGTTACGAGCAGTACTTC
V: TRBV5-1
D: .
size: .
J: TRBJ2-7

CDR3: CATSTPTSGRSDEQFF
DNA: TGTGCCACCAGCACCCCGACTAGCGGGAGATCTGATGAGCAGTTCTTC
V: TRBV15
D: TRBD2
size: once
J: TRBJ2-1

CDR3: CASSIPETPTYEQYF
DNA: TGTGCCAGTAGTATACCCGAGACTCCAACCTACGAGCAGTACTTC
V: TRBV19
D: .
size: .
J: TRBJ2-7

CDR3: CASSSIHGGSTEAFF
DNA: TGTGCCAGCAGCTCAATACACGGCGGGAGCACTGAAGCTTTCTTT
V: TRBV7-8
D: .
size: .
J: TRBJ1-1

CDR3: CASSDGTVHEQYF
DNA: TGTGCCAGTAGTGATGGGACAGTCCACGAGCAGTACTTC
V: TRBV19
D: TRBD1
size: .
J: TRBJ2-7

CDR3: CASSISRTAGQETQYF
DNA: TGTGCCAGTAGTATATCAAGGACGGCGGGACAAGAGACCCAGTACTTC
V: TRBV19
D: .
size: .
J: TRBJ2-5